Listed here are 19 T cell receptor beta chains from one sample, sequenced in a study of shared T cell receptors in the human thymus (dated by TCRdb to the early 2020s). Library preparation used the immunoSEQ multiplex PCR assay. Held by TCRdb, this immuneACCESS table contains in-frame sequences only and omits some clones. Under half of the omission traces to an unresolved V gene where checked; the cause of the rest is unknown. This sample lists approximately 730,000 clones; 75% to 90% were detected once. The ten biggest clones cover roughly 0.01% of the sample. These records were also assigned to another study, of human thymus T cells.

Sequencing was done on a sample of thymocytes. Every receptor here comes from a girl less than two years old with a congenital heart defect. Donor details come from another sample of the same person, matched by shared clones.

V usage is TRBV5-1 and J usage is TRBJ2-2; 10 positions match TRBD2. CDR1 and CDR2 (germline): SGHRS, YFSETQ. The CDR3 totals 18 residues. Trimming took 3 bases from V and 5 from J; bases not matched to a gene: 13. In nucleotides, the CDR3 is TGCGCCAGCAGCTCCATTTCCGGGACTAGCGCCGGAACCGGGGAGCTGTTTTTT. This encodes CASSSISGTSAGTGELFF.

J is TRBJ1-2 and V is TRBV15; TRBD1 is a possible D gene (6 bases). CDR1 is LNHNV and CDR2 is YYDKDF in the germline V gene (reference sequence). The CDR3 sequence is 12 residues long. Trimming cost V 8 bases and J 6 bases, with 13 bases left between them. The DNA for the CDR3 is TGTGCCACCGGGACAATTTCCCATGGCTACACCTTC. Translating gives CATGTISHGYTF.

V and J are TRBV4-1 and TRBJ2-3; tentative D call: TRBD2 (6 bases). Trimming took off 4 bases at V and 6 bases at J, with 20 bases between the two ends. CDR3 length: 16 amino acids. Germline V CDR1 and CDR2: MGHRA, YSYEKL. The CDR3 DNA sequence: TGCGCCAGCAGCCCCCCCGAGGAGTGGGGGAGGGATACGCAGTATTTT. This sequence encodes CASSPPEEWGRDTQYF.

This clone was counted only a few times. V and J are TRBV5-1 and TRBJ2-3; 8 bases map to TRBD2. Looked up from germline, CDR1 is SGHRS and CDR2 is YFSETQ. The CDR3 loop spans 14 amino acids. Trimming cost V 3 bases and J 4 bases; bases outside gene matches: 4. CDR3 sequence (DNA): TGCGCCAGCAGCTGTAGCGGGGAATCAGATACGCAGTATTTT. Protein: CASSCSGESDTQYF.

The chain uses TRBV6-5 and TRBJ1-4; D is uncertain. The CDR3 length is 14 residues. CDR1 and CDR2 (germline): MNHEY, SVGAGI. Trimming took 2 bases from V and 6 from J, leaving 10 bases between them. CDR3 sequence reads: CASSYAGVDEKLFF. CDR3 DNA: TGTGCCAGCAGTTACGCGGGTGTCGATGAAAAACTGTTTTTT.

In DNA form, the CDR3 reads TGTGCCAGCAGTCCACAAAGGAACACTGAAGCTTTCTTT. The encoded protein is CASSPQRNTEAFF. The rearrangement uses TRBV6-1 and TRBJ1-1; D ambiguous. Germline loops: CDR1 MNHNS, CDR2 SASEGT. This CDR3 is 13 amino acids long. V lost 5 bases and J lost 1, with 8 bases in between.

The chain links TRBV28 to TRBJ2-1; possible D gene TRBD1, 6 bases. Germline CDR1 is MDHEN and CDR2 is SYDVKM. V gave up 7 bases and J gave up 7 bases, with 14 bases separating them. The CDR3 contains 13 residues. The CDR3 DNA sequence: TGTGCCAGCAAGTCCCCAAGGGGGAATGAGCAGTTCTTC. Translation: CASKSPRGNEQFF.

The chain is built from TRBV25-1 and TRBJ2-7; 8 bases match TRBD1. Germline assignment: CDR1 MGHDK and CDR2 SYGVNS. With 3 bases clipped from V and 2 bases from J, the junction kept 6 bases outside the gene matches. This CDR3 has 15 residues. The DNA of the CDR3 is TGTGCCAGCAGTGACTCCGGGACAGGCCCCTACGAGCAGTACTTC. Protein: CASSDSGTGPYEQYF.

V gene TRBV28 combines with J gene TRBJ2-7, with 7 bases lining up with TRBD1. Unmatched junction bases numbered 17, after V lost 7 bases and J lost 2 bases. CDR1 MDHEN and CDR2 SYDVKM come from the germline V gene. There are 17 residues in the CDR3. The CDR3 region is CASTPPTGTAFTYEQYF. The DNA for the CDR3 is TGTGCCAGCACCCCCCCGACCGGGACAGCCTTTACCTACGAGCAGTACTTC.

The chain has TRBV7-2 and TRBJ2-7; D call uncertain. Per germline, CDR1 SGHTA and CDR2 FQGNSA. Trimming took 7 bases from V and 5 from J, leaving 18 bases between them. The CDR3 runs to 14 residues. The CDR3 is CASTMTTRVDEQYF. In DNA form, the CDR3 reads TGTGCCAGCACCATGACCACACGGGTGGACGAGCAGTACTTC. Complete variable domain (other parts from reference TRBV7-2 and TRBJ2-7): GAGVSQSPSNKVTEKGKDVELRCDPISGHTALYWYRQSLGQGLEFLIYFQGNSAPDKSGLPSDRFSAERTGGSVSTLTIQRTQQEDSAVYLCASTMTTRVDEQYFGPGTRLTVT.

The chain combines TRBV4-3 with TRBJ2-5; the D gene is possibly TRBD2 (7 bases). The CDR3 is made up of 16 amino acids. With 0 bases removed from V and 4 bases from J, the gap between germline ends came to 15 bases. CDR1 is LGHNA and CDR2 is YSLEER in the germline V gene. CDR3 coding DNA: TGCGCCAGCAGCCAAGATAGGGGGGGGTTACGAGAGACCCAGTACTTC. Translation: CASSQDRGGLRETQYF.

The sample holds one count of this clone. The genes are TRBV7-9 and TRBJ1-3; 10 bases match TRBD1. This CDR3 region has 14 residues. The V and J ends lost 5 bases and 4 bases, in that order; junction bases with no gene match: 2. Germline values: CDR1 SEHNR, CDR2 FQNEAQ (reference sequence). The CDR3 DNA reads as TGTGCCAGCAGCGGACAGGGGGGAGGAAACACCATATATTTT. Its translation: CASSGQGGGNTIYF.

This rearrangement joins TRBV5-1 to TRBJ2-3; a possible D gene is TRBD1 (5 bases). The germline V gene encodes CDR1 SGHRS and CDR2 YFSETQ. V shed 5 bases and J shed 2 bases, with 15 bases lying between them. The CDR3 runs 15 residues. CDR3 nucleotide sequence: TGCGCCAGCAGTCTAGACTTAGGGGACACAGATACGCAGTATTTT. This translates into CASSLDLGDTDTQYF.

The J gene is TRBJ1-1, the V gene TRBV28; 7 bases are a match to TRBD1. V lost 3 bases and J lost 1; bases outside the gene matches: 11. This CDR3 contains 17 residues. Germline V CDR1 and CDR2: MDHEN, SYDVKM. CDR3 protein: CASSFLAGGTTNTEAFF. CDR3 DNA: TGTGCCAGCAGTTTCTTAGCAGGGGGAACGACGAACACTGAAGCTTTCTTT. The whole variable domain, filled in from reference TRBV28 and TRBJ1-1, reads DVKVTQSSRYLVKRTGEKVFLECVQDMDHENMFWYRQDPGLGLRLIYFSYDVKMKEKGDIPEGYSVSREKKERFSLILESASTNQTSMYLCASSFLAGGTTNTEAFFGQGTRLTVV.

V and J are TRBV14 and TRBJ2-5; TRBD2 aligns across 8 bases. Germline loops: CDR1 SGHDN, CDR2 FVKESK. Germline trimming cut 0 bases from V and 1 base from J; bases unmatched to any gene: 10. The CDR3 length is 18 residues. CDR3 protein: CASSQDFLRAGGQETQYF. As DNA, the CDR3 is TGTGCCAGCAGCCAAGATTTTTTAAGGGCGGGGGGCCAAGAGACCCAGTACTTC.

The chain has TRBV11-2 and TRBJ2-3; TRBD2 matches at 11 bases. The CDR3 is made up of 16 amino acids. V dropped 5 bases and J dropped 1; count of bases not matched to a gene: 5. Looked up from germline, CDR1 is SGHAT and CDR2 is FQNNGV. For the CDR3, the DNA is TGTGCCAGCAGCCTCAGGACTAGCGGGTGCACAGATACGCAGTATTTT. Translation: CASSLRTSGCTDTQYF.

The rearrangement links TRBV11-3 to TRBJ2-1; 7 bases align to TRBD2. J gave up 5 bases and V 5 bases, and 9 bases lay outside the gene matches. This CDR3 spans 15 amino acids. Looked up from germline, CDR1 is SGHNT and CDR2 is YENEEA. CDR3 protein: CASSISGLSNNEQFF. DNA for the CDR3: TGTGCCAGCAGCATTAGCGGGCTGTCCAACAATGAGCAGTTCTTC.

The sample holds a few counts of this clone. This rearrangement joins TRBV5-1 to TRBJ2-7; the D is unclear. V lost 3 bases to trimming and J lost 3 bases, with 16 bases between them. The CDR3 length is 15 residues. Germline values: CDR1 SGHRS, CDR2 YFSETQ. CDR3 region: CASSSRSPPFYEQYF. DNA of the CDR3: TGCGCCAGCAGCTCGCGATCTCCCCCGTTCTACGAGCAGTACTTC. Supplemented by reference TRBV5-1 and TRBJ2-7, the full variable domain reads KAGVTQTPRYLIKTRGQQVTLSCSPISGHRSVSWYQQTPGQGLQFLFEYFSETQRNKGNFPGRFSGRQFSNSRSEMNVSTLELGDSALYLCASSSRSPPFYEQYFGPGTRLTVT.

This chain connects TRBV4-1 to TRBJ1-1; 7 bases are a match to TRBD1. V lost 0 bases, J lost 0 bases, and 16 bases stayed unmatched. There are 20 residues in the CDR3. Per germline, CDR1 MGHRA and CDR2 YSYEKL. CDR3 region: CASSQDSAGTVESVNTEAFF. CDR3 sequence (DNA): TGCGCCAGCAGCCAAGACTCCGCCGGGACAGTTGAATCTGTGAACACTGAAGCTTTCTTT.